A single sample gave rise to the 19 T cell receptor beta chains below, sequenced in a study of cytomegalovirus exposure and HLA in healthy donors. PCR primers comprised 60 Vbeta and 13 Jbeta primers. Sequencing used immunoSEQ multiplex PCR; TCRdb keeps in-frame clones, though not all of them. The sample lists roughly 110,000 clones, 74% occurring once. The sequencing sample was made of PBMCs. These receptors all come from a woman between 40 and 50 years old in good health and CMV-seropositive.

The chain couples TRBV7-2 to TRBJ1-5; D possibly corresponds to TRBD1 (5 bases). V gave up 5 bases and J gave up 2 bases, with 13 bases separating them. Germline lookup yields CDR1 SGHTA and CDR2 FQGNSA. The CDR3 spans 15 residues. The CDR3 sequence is CASSPMGGGNQPQHF. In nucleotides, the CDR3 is TGTGCCAGCAGCCCCATGGGGGGAGGCAATCAGCCCCAGCATTTT.

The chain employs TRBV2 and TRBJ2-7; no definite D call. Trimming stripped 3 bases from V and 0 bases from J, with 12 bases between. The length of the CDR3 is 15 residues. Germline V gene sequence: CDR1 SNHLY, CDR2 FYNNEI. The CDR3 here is CASSEAWPGSYEQYF. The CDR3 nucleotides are TGTGCCAGCAGTGAGGCTTGGCCAGGCTCCTACGAGCAGTACTTC.

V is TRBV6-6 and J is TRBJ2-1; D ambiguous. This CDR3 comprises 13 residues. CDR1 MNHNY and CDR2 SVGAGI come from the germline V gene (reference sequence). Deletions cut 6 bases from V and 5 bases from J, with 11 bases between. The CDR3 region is CASRLAQDNEQFF. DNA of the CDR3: TGTGCCAGCAGACTCGCGCAGGACAATGAGCAGTTCTTC.

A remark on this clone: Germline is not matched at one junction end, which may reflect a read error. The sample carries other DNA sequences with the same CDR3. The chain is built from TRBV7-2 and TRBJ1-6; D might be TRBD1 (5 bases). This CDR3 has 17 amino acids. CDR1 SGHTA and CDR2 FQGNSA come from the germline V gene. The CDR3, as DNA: TGTGCCAGCAGCGAGGACACCAGGAGCTCCTATAATTCCCCCCTCCACTTT. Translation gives CASSEDTRSSYNSPLHF. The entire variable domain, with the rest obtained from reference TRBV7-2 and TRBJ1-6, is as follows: GAGVSQSPSNKVTEKGKDVELRCDPISGHTALYWYRQSLGQGLEFLIYFQGNSAPDKSGLPSDRFSAERTGGSVSTLTIQRTQQEDSAVYLCASSEDTRSSYNSPLHFGNGTRLTVT.

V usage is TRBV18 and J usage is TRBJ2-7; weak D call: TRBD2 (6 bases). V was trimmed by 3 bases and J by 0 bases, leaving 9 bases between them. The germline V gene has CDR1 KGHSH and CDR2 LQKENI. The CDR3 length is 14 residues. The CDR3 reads CASSPGTSSYEQYF. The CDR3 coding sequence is TGTGCCAGCTCACCTGGGACTTCCTCCTACGAGCAGTACTTC.

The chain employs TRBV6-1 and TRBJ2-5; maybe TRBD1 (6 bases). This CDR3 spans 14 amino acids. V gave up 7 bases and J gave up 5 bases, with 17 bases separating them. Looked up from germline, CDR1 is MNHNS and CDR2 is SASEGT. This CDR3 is CASNEVGAQETQYF. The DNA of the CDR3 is TGTGCCAGCAACGAAGTGGGGGCGCAGGAGACCCAGTACTTC.

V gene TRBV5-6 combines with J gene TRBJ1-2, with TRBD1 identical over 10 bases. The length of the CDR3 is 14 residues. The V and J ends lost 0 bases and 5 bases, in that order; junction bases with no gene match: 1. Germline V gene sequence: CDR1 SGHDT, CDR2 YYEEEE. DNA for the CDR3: TGTGCCAGCAGCTTGGGACAGGGGGCTTATGGCTACACCTTC. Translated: CASSLGQGAYGYTF.

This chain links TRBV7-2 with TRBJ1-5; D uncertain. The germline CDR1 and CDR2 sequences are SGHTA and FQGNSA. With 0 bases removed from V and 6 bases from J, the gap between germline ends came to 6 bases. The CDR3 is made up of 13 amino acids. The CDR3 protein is CASSLALGQPQHF. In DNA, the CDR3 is TGTGCCAGCAGCTTAGCGCTCGGTCAGCCCCAGCATTTT. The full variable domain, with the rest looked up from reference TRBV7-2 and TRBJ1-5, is GAGVSQSPSNKVTEKGKDVELRCDPISGHTALYWYRQSLGQGLEFLIYFQGNSAPDKSGLPSDRFSAERTGGSVSTLTIQRTQQEDSAVYLCASSLALGQPQHFGDGTRLSIL.

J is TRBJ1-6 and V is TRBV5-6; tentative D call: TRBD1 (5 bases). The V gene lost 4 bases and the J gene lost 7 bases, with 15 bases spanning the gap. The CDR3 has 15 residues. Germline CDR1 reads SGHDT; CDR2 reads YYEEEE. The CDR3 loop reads CASSERGAGNSPLHF. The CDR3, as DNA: TGTGCCAGCAGCGAGCGTGGGGCGGGGAATTCACCCCTCCACTTT.

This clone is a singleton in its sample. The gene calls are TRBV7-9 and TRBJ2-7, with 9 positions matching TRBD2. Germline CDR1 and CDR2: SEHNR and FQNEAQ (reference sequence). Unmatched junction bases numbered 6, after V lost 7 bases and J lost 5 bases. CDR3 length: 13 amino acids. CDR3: CASKLAGEDEQYF. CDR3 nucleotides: TGTGCCAGCAAATTAGCGGGGGAGGACGAGCAGTACTTC.

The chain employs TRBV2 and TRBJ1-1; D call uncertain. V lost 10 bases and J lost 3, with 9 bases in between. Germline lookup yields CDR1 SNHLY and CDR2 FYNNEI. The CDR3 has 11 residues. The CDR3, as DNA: TGTGCCACCGCGGTCCACACTGAAGCTTTCTTT. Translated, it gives CATAVHTEAFF.

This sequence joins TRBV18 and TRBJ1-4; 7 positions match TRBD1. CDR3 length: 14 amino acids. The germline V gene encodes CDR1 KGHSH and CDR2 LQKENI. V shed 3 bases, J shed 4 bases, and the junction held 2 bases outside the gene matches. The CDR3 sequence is CASSPDRRNEKLFF. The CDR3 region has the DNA TGTGCCAGCTCACCGGACAGGCGTAATGAAAAACTGTTTTTT.

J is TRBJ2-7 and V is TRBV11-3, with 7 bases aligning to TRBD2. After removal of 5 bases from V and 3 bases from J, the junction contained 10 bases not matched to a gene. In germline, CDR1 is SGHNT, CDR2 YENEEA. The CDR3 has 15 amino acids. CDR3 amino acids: CASSPGPGLDYEQYF. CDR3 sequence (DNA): TGTGCCAGCAGCCCGGGGCCAGGACTAGACTACGAGCAGTACTTC.

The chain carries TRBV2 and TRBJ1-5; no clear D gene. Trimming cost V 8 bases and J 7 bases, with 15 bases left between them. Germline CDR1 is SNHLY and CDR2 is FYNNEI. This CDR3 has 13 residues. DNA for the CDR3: TGTGCCAGCTCTAATGAGGTCGACCAGCCCCAGCATTTT. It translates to CASSNEVDQPQHF.

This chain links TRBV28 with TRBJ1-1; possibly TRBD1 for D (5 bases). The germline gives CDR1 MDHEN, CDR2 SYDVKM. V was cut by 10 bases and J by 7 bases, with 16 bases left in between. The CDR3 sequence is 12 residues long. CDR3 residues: CAIGTTGIEAFF. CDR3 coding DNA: TGTGCCATTGGAACCACAGGAATTGAAGCTTTCTTT.

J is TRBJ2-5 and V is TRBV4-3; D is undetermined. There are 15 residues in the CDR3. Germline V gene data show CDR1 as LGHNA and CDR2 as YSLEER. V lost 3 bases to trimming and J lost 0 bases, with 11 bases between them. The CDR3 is CASSQTTEYQETQYF. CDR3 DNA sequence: TGCGCCAGCAGCCAGACGACTGAGTACCAAGAGACCCAGTACTTC.

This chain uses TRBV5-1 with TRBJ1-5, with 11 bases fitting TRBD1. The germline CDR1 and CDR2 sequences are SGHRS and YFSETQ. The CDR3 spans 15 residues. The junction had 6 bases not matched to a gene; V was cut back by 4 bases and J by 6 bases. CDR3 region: CASSPGTGGGQPQHF. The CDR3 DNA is TGCGCCAGCAGCCCCGGGACAGGGGGAGGTCAGCCCCAGCATTTT.

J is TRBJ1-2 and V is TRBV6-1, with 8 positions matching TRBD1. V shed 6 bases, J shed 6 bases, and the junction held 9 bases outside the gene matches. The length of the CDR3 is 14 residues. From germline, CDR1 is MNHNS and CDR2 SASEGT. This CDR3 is CASRVKDREHGYTF. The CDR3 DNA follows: TGTGCCAGCAGAGTAAAGGACAGGGAGCATGGCTACACCTTC.

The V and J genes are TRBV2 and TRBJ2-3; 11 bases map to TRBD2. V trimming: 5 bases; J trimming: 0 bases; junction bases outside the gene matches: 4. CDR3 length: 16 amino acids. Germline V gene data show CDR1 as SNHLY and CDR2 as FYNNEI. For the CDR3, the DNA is TGTGCCAGCAGTCTAGCGGGGGGATCAAGCACAGATACGCAGTATTTT. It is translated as CASSLAGGSSTDTQYF.